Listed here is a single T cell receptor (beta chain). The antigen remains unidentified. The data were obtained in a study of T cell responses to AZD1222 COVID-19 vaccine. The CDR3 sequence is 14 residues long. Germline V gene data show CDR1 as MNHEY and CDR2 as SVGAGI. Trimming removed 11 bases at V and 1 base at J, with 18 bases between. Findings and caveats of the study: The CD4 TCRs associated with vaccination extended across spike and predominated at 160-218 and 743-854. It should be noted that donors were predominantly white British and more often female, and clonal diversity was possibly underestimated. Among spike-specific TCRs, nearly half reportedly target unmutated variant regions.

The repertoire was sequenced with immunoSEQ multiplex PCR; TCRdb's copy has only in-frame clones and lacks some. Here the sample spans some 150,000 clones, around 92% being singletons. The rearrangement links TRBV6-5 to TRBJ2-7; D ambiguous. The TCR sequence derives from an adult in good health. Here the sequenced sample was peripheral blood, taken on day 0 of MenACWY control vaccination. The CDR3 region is CAVRRSQTSYEQYF. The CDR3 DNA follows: TGTGCCGTTCGTAGGTCCCAAACTTCCTACGAGCAGTACTTC.